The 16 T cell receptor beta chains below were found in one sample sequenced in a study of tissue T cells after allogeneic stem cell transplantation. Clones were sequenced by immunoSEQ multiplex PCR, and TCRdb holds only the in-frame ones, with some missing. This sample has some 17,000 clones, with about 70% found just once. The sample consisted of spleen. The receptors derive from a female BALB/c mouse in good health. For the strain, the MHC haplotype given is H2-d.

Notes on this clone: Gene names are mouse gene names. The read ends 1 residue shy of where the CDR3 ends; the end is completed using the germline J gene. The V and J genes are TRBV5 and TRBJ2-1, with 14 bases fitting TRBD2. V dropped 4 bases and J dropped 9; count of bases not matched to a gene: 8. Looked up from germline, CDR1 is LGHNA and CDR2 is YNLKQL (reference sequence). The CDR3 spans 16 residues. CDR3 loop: CASSPRDWGGGGEQFF. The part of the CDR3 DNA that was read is TGTGCCAGCAGCCCTCGGGACTGGGGGGGCGGGGGTGAGCAGTTC.

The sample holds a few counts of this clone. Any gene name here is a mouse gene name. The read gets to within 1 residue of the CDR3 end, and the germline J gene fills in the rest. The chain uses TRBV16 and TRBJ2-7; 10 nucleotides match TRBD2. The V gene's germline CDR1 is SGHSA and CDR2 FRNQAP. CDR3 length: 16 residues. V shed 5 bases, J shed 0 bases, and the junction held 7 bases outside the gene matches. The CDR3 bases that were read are TGTGCAAGCAGCACCCCGGGACTGGGGAGCTCCTATGAACAGTAC. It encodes CASSTPGLGSSYEQY. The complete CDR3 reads CASSTPGLGSSYEQYF.

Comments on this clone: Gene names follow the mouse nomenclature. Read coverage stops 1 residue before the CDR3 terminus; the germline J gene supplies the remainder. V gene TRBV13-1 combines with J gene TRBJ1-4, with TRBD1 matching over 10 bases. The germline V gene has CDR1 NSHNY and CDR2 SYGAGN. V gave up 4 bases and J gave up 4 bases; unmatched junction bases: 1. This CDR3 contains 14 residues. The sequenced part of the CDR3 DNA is TGTGCCAGCAGTTGGACAGGGGGCAACGAAAGATTATTT. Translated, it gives CASSWTGGNERLF. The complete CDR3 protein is CASSWTGGNERLFF.

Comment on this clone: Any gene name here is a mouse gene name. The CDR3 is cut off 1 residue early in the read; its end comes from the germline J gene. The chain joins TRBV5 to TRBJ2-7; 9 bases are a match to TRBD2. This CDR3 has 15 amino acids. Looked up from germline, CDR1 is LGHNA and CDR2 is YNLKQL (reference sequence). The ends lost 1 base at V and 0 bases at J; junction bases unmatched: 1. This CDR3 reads CASSQGWGGSYEQYF. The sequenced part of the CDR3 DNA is TGTGCCAGCAGCCAAGGCTGGGGGGGCTCCTATGAACAGTAC.

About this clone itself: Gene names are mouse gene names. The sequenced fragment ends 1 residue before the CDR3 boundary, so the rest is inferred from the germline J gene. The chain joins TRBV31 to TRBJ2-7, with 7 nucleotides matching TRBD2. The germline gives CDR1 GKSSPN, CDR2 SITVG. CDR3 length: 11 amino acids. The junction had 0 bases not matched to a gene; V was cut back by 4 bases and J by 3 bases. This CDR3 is CAWNWGYEQYF. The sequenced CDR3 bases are TGTGCCTGGAACTGGGGCTATGAACAGTAC.

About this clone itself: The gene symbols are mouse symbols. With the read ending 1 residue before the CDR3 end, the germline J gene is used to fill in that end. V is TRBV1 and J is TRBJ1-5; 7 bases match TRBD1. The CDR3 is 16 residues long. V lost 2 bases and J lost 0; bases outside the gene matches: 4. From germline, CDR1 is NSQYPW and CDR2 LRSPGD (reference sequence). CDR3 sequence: CTCSATGQNNNQAPLF. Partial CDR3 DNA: TGCACCTGCAGTGCAACGGGACAGAATAACAACCAGGCTCCGCTT.

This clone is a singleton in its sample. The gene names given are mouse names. This chain's CDR3 is CGARAGQGTGQLYF. CDR3 DNA (partial): TGTGGTGCTAGGGCCGGACAGGGGACCGGGCAGCTCTAC. The chain links TRBV20 to TRBJ2-2, with 9 nucleotides matching TRBD1. The read comes to an end 1 residue before the CDR3 does, leaving the germline J gene to fill in the end. Trimming took 1 base from V and 5 from J; bases not matched to a gene: 2. The CDR3 loop spans 14 amino acids. Germline-derived CDR1 and CDR2 are GFQATS and STVNSAI.

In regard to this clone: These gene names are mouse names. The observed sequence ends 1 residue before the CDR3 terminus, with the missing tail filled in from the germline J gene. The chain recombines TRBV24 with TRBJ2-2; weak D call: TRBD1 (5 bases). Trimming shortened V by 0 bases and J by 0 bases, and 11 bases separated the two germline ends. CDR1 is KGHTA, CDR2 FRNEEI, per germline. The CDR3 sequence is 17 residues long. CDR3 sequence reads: CASSLYWQGANTGQLYF. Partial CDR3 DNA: TGTGCCAGCAGTCTGTATTGGCAGGGAGCAAACACCGGGCAGCTCTAC.

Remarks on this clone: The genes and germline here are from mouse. Partial CDR3 DNA: TGTGCCAGCGGTGATGAACAGGGGGCAAACACCGGGCAGCTCTAC. Encoded protein: CASGDEQGANTGQLY. The CDR3 reads in full as CASGDEQGANTGQLYF. V is TRBV13-2 and J is TRBJ2-2, with 8 positions matching TRBD1. With the read ending 1 residue before the CDR3 end, the germline J gene is used to fill in that end. Germline-derived CDR1 and CDR2 are NNHNN and SYGAGS (reference sequence). Trimming at V came to 0 bases and at J to 0 bases, leaving 1 base not matched to a gene. The CDR3 sequence is 16 residues long.

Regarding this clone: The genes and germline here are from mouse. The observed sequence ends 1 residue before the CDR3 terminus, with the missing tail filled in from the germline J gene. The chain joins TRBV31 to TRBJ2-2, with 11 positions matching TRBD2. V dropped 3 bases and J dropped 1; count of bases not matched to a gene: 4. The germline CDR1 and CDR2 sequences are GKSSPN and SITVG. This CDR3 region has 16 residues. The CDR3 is CAWSRTGGQNTGQLYF. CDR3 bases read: TGTGCCTGGAGCCGGACTGGGGGGCAAAACACCGGGCAGCTCTAC.

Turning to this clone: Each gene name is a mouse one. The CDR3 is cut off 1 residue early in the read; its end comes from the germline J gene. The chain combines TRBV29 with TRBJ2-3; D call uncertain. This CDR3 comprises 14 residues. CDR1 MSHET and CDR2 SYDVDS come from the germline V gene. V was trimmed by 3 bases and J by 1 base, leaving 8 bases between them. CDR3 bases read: TGTGCTAGCAGTTTTTCGGGAGGTGCAGAAACGCTGTAT. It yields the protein CASSFSGGAETLY. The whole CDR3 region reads CASSFSGGAETLYF.

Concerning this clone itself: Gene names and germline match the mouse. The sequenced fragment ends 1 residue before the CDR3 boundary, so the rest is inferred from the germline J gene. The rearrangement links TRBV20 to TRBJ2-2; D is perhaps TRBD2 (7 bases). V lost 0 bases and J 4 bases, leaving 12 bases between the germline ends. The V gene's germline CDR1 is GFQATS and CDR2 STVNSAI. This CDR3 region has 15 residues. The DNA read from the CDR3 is TGTGGTGCTAGGGATTTGGGGGGCGTCACCGGGCAGCTCTAC. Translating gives CGARDLGGVTGQLY. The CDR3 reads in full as CGARDLGGVTGQLYF.

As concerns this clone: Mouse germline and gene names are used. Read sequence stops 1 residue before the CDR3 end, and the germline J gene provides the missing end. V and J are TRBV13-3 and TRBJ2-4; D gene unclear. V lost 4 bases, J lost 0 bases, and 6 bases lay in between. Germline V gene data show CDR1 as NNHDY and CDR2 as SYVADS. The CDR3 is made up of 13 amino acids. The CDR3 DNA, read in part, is TGTGCCAGCAGTCCCGGCAGTCAAAACACCTTGTAC. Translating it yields CASSPGSQNTLY. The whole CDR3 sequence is CASSPGSQNTLYF.

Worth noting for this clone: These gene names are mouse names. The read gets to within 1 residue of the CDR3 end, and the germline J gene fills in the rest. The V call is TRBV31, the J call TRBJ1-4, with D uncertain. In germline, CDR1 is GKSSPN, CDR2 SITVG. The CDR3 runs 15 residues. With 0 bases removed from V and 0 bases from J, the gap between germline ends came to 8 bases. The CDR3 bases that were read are TGTGCCTGGAGTCTACGGCAGATTTCCAACGAAAGATTATTT. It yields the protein CAWSLRQISNERLF. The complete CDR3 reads CAWSLRQISNERLFF.

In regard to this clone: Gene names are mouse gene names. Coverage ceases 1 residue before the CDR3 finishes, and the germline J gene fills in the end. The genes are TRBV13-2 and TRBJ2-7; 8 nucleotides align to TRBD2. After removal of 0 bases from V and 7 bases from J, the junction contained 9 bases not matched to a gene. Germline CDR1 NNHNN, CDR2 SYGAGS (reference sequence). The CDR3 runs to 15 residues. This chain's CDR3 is CASGDERGGRREQYF. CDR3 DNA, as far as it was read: TGTGCCAGCGGTGATGAGAGGGGGGGGCGCCGGGAACAGTAC.

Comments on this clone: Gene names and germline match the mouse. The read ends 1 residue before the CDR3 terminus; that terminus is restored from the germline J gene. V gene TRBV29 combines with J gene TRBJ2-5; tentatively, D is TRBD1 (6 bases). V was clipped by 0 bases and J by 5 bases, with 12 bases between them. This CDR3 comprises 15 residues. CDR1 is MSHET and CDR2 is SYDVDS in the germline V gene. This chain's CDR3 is CASSLSSTGRDTQYF. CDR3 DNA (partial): TGTGCTAGCAGTTTATCGAGCACAGGGAGAGACACCCAGTAC.